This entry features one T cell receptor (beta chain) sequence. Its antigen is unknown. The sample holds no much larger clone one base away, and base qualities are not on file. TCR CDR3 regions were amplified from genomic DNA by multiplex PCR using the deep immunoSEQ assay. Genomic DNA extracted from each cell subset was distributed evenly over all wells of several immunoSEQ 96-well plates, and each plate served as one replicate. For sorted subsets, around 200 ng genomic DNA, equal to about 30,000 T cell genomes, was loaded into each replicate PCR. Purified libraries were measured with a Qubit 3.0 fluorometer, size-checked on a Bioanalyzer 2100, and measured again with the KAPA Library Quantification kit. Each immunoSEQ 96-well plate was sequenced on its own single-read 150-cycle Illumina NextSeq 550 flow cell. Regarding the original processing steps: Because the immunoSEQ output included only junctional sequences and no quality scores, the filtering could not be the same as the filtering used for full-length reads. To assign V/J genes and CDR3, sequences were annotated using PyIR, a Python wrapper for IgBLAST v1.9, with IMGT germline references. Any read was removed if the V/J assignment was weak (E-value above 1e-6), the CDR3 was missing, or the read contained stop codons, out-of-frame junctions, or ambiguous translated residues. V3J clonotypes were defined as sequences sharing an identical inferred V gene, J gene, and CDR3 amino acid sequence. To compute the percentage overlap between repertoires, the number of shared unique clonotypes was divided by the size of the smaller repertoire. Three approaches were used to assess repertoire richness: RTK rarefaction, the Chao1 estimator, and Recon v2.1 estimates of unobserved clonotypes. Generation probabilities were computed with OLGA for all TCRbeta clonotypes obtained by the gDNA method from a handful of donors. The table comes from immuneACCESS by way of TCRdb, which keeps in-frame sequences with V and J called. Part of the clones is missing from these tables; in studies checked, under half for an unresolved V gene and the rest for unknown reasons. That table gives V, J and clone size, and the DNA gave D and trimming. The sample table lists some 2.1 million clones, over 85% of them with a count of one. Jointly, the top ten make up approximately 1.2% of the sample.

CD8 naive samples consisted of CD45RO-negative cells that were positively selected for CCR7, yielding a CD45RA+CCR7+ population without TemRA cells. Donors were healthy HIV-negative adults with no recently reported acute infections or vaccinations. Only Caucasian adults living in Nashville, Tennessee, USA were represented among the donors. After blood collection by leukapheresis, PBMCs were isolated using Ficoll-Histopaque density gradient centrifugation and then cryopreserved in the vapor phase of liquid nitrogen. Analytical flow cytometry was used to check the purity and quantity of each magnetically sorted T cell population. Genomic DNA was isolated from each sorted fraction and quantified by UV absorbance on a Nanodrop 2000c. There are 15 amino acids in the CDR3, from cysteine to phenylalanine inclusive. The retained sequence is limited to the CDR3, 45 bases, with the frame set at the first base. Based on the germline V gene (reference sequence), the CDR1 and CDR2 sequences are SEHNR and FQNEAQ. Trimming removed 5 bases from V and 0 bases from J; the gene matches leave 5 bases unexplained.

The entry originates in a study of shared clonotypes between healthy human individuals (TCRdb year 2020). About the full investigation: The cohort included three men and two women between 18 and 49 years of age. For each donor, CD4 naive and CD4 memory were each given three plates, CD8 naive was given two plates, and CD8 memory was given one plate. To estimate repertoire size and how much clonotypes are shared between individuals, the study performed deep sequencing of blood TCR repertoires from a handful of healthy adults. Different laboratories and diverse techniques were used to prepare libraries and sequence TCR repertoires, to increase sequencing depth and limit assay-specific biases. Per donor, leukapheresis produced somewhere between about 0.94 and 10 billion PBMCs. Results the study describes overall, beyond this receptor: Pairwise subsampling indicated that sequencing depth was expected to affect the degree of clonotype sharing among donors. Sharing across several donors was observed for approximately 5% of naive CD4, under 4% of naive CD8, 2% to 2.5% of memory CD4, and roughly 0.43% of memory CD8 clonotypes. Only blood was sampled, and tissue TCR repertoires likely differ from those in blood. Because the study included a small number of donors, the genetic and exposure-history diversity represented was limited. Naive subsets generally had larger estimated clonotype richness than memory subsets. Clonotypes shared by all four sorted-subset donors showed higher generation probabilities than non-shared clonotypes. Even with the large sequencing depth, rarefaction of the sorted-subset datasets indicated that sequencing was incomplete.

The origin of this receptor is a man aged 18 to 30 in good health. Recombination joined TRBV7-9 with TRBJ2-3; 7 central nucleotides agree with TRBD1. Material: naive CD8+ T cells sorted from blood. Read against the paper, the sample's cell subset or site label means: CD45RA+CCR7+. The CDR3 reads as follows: CASSTGQASTDTQYF. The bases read TGTGCCAGCAGCACCGGACAGGCGAGCACAGATACGCAGTATTTT.